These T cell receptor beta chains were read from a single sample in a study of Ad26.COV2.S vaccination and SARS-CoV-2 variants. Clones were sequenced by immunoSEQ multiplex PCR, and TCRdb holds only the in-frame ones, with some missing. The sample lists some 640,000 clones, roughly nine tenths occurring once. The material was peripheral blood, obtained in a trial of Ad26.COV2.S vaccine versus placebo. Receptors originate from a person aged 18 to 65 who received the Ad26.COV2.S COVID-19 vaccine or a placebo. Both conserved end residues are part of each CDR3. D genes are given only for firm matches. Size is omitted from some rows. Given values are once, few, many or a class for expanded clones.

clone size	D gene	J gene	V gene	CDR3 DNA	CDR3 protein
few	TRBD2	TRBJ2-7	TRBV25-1	TGTGCCAGCAGTGGTCCGGGACTAGCCTACTACGAGCAGTACTTC	CASSGPGLAYYEQYF
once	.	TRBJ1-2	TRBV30	TGTGCCTGGAGTTCAACGGGGTTATATGGCTACACCTTC	CAWSSTGLYGYTF
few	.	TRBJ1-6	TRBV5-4	TGTGCCAGCAGCTTTGGGGTTGAACCCCTCCACTTT	CASSFGVEPLHF
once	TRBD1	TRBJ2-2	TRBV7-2	TGTGCCAGCAGCTTCCAACAGGGGACGGGGGAGCTGTTTTTT	CASSFQQGTGELFF
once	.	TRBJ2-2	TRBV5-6	TGTGCCAGCAGCTCCGGGACACAGAACACCGGGGAGCTGTTTTTT	CASSSGTQNTGELFF
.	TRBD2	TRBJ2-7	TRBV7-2	TGTGCCAGCAGCTTGCACGGGACTAGCGGGAACTCCTACGAGCAGTACTTC	CASSLHGTSGNSYEQYF
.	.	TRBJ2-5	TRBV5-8	TGTGCCAGCAGCGCGGGGACCGGGGGCTTACAGACCCAGTACTTC	CASSAGTGGLQTQYF
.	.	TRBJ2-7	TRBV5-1	TGCGCCAGCAGCACCCTCCAGGGGGGGCCTCACGAGCAGTACTTC	CASSTLQGGPHEQYF
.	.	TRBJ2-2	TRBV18	TGTGCCAGCTCAGTCGACAGAAACACCGGGGAGCTGTTTTTT	CASSVDRNTGELFF
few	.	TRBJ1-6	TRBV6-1	TGTGCCAGCAGTGAGTGGGGGCCGGGAAATTCACCCCTCCACTTT	CASSEWGPGNSPLHF
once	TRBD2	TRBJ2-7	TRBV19	TGTGCCAGTAGTATGACCGGGGTTAGGCTAGCGGGTGACGACGAGCAGTACTTC	CASSMTGVRLAGDDEQYF
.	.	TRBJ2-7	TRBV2	TGTGCCAGCACAGCGGACGACGGTAAGCAGTACTTC	CASTADDGKQYF
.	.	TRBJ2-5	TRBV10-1	TGCGCCAGCAGTCCGGGGTCTCGACAAGAGACCCAGTACTTC	CASSPGSRQETQYF
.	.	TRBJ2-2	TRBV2	TGTGCCAGCAGGCCGGACTTGAACACCGGGGAGCTGTTTTTT	CASRPDLNTGELFF
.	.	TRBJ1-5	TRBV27	TGTGCCAGCAGTTTGGGGCATGGCAATCAGCCCCAGCATTTT	CASSLGHGNQPQHF
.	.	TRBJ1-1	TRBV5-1	TGCGCCAGCAGCCGGGGGACAATGACGGTCGAAGCTTTCTTT	CASSRGTMTVEAFF